This T cell receptor (beta chain) is from a study of T cells in narcolepsy. The repertoire was sequenced with immunoSEQ multiplex PCR; TCRdb's copy has only in-frame clones and lacks some. Found here are tens of thousands of clones, around 83% of them singletons; the top ten hold approximately 0.7%. This CDR3 is 14 amino acids long. Per germline, CDR1 MNHEY and CDR2 SVGAGI. V lost 7 bases to trimming and J lost 4 bases, with 13 bases between them. Sequenced: CD45RA- memory CD4+ T cells from PBMCs. The receptor was derived from a human donor with narcolepsy. The chain uses TRBV6-5 and TRBJ2-2; possibly TRBD1 for D (6 bases). The CDR3 DNA follows: TGTGCCAGCACCCCGGGACAACTCACCGGGGAGCTGTTTTTT. Encoded protein: CASTPGQLTGELFF.